These 25 T cell receptor beta chains share one sample of origin, sequenced in a study of T cells in Graves' hyperthyroidism and ophthalmopathy. RNA transcripts yielded amplified TCR beta CDR3 regions. Initially, a first-round RT-PCR of the TCR CDR3 employed the HTBI primer set. TCRdb re-derived calls from the multiplex PCR reads in MiXCR, one entry per CDR3 protein. The top ten hold under 30% of the sample, which has 300,000 to 500,000 distinct CDR3 sequences, over 12% seen once. Sequenced material: blood. All receptors derive from a man between 45 and 60 years old with Graves' ophthalmopathy.

To note about this clonotype: A much larger clone differs from this one at a single base, so this may be a read error. The chain employs TRBV12-3 or TRBV12-4 and TRBJ2-1; D uncertain. The V end lost 3 bases, the J end lost 5 bases, and 14 bases lay between the germline ends. The CDR3 has 15 amino acids. The CDR3 nucleotides read TGTGCCAGCAGTTTCTTGGTGTTTAGCAACAATGAGCAGTTCTTC. Residues: CASSFLVFSNNEQFF.

This clonotype was seen many times. The chain combines TRBV5-1 with TRBJ1-5; D remains unclear. Looked up from germline, CDR1 is SGHRS and CDR2 is YFSETQ. The CDR3 has 13 residues. V lost 4 bases to trimming and J lost 8 bases, with 13 bases between them. CDR3 DNA sequence: TGCGCCAGCAGCAAACATTGGACCGAGCCCCAGCATTTT. The encoded protein is CASSKHWTEPQHF.

The V gene is TRBV19, the J gene TRBJ2-1; tentative D call: TRBD2 (6 bases). Germline V gene sequence: CDR1 LNHDA, CDR2 SQIVND (reference sequence). The CDR3 has 14 residues. Trimming left V 6 bases short and J 5 bases short, with 14 bases between. The CDR3: CASSRRTTNNEQFF. The CDR3 DNA sequence: TGTGCCAGTAGCCGCAGGACTACCAACAATGAGCAGTTCTTC.

The CDR3 coding sequence is TGCGCCAGCAGCCTCGGCCCGGGACAGGGGATGTACGAGCAGTACTTC. Translation gives CASSLGPGQGMYEQYF. The chain combines TRBV5-1 with TRBJ2-7; TRBD1 matches at 10 bases. The germline CDR1 and CDR2 sequences are SGHRS and YFSETQ. Unmatched junction bases numbered 11, after V lost 4 bases and J lost 4 bases. This CDR3 is built from 16 residues.

This clonotype was observed at least ten times. The gene calls are TRBV28 and TRBJ2-5, with 15 positions matching TRBD2. This CDR3 has 18 amino acids. Trimming took 4 bases from V and 2 from J; bases not matched to a gene: 8. Germline CDR1 MDHEN, CDR2 SYDVKM. CDR3 coding DNA: TGTGCCAGCAGTTCCCCGCCTGGGACTAGCGGGAGGCAAGAGACCCAGTACTTC. As protein: CASSSPPGTSGRQETQYF.

This clonotype was seen repeatedly, ten times or more. This chain joins TRBV11-2 and TRBJ1-1; D call uncertain. This CDR3 is built from 11 residues. Germline CDR1 is SGHAT and CDR2 is FQNNGV. The germline V and J ends were trimmed by 0 bases and 11 bases, with 7 bases remaining between them. CDR3 in amino acids: CASSLDSEAFF. For the CDR3, the DNA is TGTGCCAGCAGCTTAGACAGTGAGGCTTTCTTT.

This chain joins TRBV7-3 and TRBJ2-5; the match to TRBD1 covers 7 bases. The CDR3 has 15 amino acids. V dropped 5 bases and J dropped 5; count of bases not matched to a gene: 11. Looked up from germline, CDR1 is SGHTA and CDR2 is FQGTGA. CDR3 coding DNA: TGTGCCAGCAGCAACCGGGCAGGGGGAAGGGAGACCCAGTACTTC. Amino acids: CASSNRAGGRETQYF.

This clonotype was counted many times. The CDR3 is CASSYRGNEQYF. For the CDR3, the DNA is TGTGCCAGCAGTTACCGAGGGAACGAGCAGTACTTC. This chain joins TRBV6-5 and TRBJ2-7, with D tentatively TRBD2 (5 bases). CDR1 and CDR2 (germline): MNHEY, SVGAGI. The CDR3 is 12 amino acids. The V and J ends lost 2 bases and 5 bases respectively, with 7 bases between them.

This clonotype was counted ten times or more. Here the CDR3 reads CASRPSSGRTLRETQYF. DNA of the CDR3: TGTGCCAGCAGGCCATCTAGCGGGAGGACCCTCCGGGAGACCCAGTACTTC. V gene TRBV7-2 combines with J gene TRBJ2-5; 11 bases agree with TRBD2. Trimming at V came to 6 bases and at J to 5 bases, leaving 14 bases not matched to a gene. Germline CDR1 SGHTA, CDR2 FQGNSA. This CDR3 has 17 residues.

This clonotype has ten or more counts. This chain's CDR3 is CASSTSGTAGELFF. In nucleotides, the CDR3 is TGTGCCAGCAGCACGTCGGGAACGGCCGGGGAGCTGTTTTTT. The rearrangement joins TRBV7-8 to TRBJ2-2; D perhaps matches TRBD2 (5 bases). The CDR3 loop spans 14 amino acids. V was clipped by 5 bases and J by 6 bases, with 13 bases between them. CDR1 and CDR2 (germline): SGHVS, FQNEAQ.

The chain recombines TRBV2 with TRBJ1-6; 9 nucleotides agree with TRBD1. Germline V gives CDR1 SNHLY, CDR2 FYNNEI. V shed 4 bases, J shed 9 bases, and the junction held 7 bases outside the gene matches. This CDR3 comprises 15 residues. CDR3 sequence: CASSGGTGPGSPLHF. The CDR3 region has the DNA TGTGCCAGCAGTGGGGGGACAGGGCCGGGTTCACCCCTCCACTTT.

In this sample, this clonotype turned up many times. A junction boundary mismatches the germline segment, possibly from a read error. This rearrangement joins TRBV10-3 to TRBJ2-5; 7 positions match TRBD1. The CDR3 consists of 13 residues. Germline values: CDR1 ENHRY, CDR2 SYGVKD. CDR3 sequence: CAVRLRDRETQYF. DNA of the CDR3: TGTGCCGTCAGACTCCGGGACAGAGAGACCCAGTACTTC.

This clonotype was seen ten or more times. The V gene is TRBV3-1, the J gene TRBJ1-1; D not resolved. Germline CDR1 and CDR2: LGHDT and YNNKEL (reference sequence). The CDR3 is 14 amino acids. Deletions cut 4 bases from V and 2 bases from J, with 11 bases between. CDR3 in DNA: TGTGCCAGCAGCCCTCTCTGGGGTAACACTGAAGCTTTCTTT. Amino acids: CASSPLWGNTEAFF. The full variable domain, in which reference TRBV3-1 and TRBJ1-1 provide the parts outside the CDR3, is DTAVSQTPKYLVTQMGNDKSIKCEQNLGHDTMYWYKQDSKKFLKIMFSYNNKELIINETVPNRFSPKSPDKAHLNLHINSLELGDSAVYFCASSPLWGNTEAFFGQGTRLTVV.

In the case of this clonotype: It may be a read error: a sequence one base away is much more abundant. J is TRBJ1-2 and V is TRBV12-3 or TRBV12-4; maybe TRBD1 (5 bases). The CDR3 extends over 14 amino acids. As DNA, the CDR3 is TGTGCCAGCACCCAGGACAAGTCTAACTATGGCTACAGCTTC. It encodes CASTQDKSNYGYSF.

This sequence joins TRBV24-1 and TRBJ1-5, with D tentatively TRBD1 (6 bases). The V end lost 4 bases, the J end lost 4 bases, and 13 bases lay between the germline ends. The CDR3 runs 15 residues. In germline, CDR1 is KGHDR, CDR2 SFDVKD. DNA for the CDR3: TGTGCCACCAGTGAAACAGGGACGGGGAATCAGCCCCAGCATTTT. Encoded protein: CATSETGTGNQPQHF.

This clonotype was seen at least ten times. This chain links TRBV28 with TRBJ2-3; tentative D call: TRBD1 (5 bases). The CDR3 is 16 amino acids. Germline CDR1 and CDR2: MDHEN and SYDVKM. V was clipped by 6 bases and J by 6 bases, with 22 bases between them. The CDR3 spells CASSPLRRGSRDTQYF. CDR3 nucleotide sequence: TGTGCCAGCAGCCCCCTGAGAAGGGGTAGTCGTGATACGCAGTATTTT.

This clonotype was picked up many times. This chain connects TRBV7-9 to TRBJ2-1, with TRBD2 matching 8 bases. The CDR3 is 16 residues long. The V segment lost 2 bases and the J segment 2 bases; nucleotides outside the gene matches: 5. Germline values: CDR1 SEHNR, CDR2 FQNEAQ (reference sequence). The CDR3 DNA follows: TGTGCCAGCAGCTTACTCGCGGGAGGTACCTACAATGAGCAGTTCTTC. It specifies CASSLLAGGTYNEQFF.

This clonotype turned up a few times. The rearrangement uses TRBV6-1 and TRBJ2-2, with TRBD2 matching 7 bases. Germline V gene sequence: CDR1 MNHNS, CDR2 SASEGT. The CDR3 loop spans 14 amino acids. CDR3 nucleotides: TGTGTCGTCGCAGGGCTAGCGGACACCGGGGAGCTGTTTTTT. Residues: CVVAGLADTGELFF.

The sample holds one count of this clonotype. V and J are TRBV3-1 and TRBJ2-7, with TRBD2 matching 10 bases. The junction had 4 bases not matched to a gene; V was cut back by 2 bases and J by 3 bases. CDR3 length equals 15 residues. CDR1 is LGHDT and CDR2 is YNNKEL in the germline V gene (reference sequence). This chain's CDR3 is CASSQTSGNHYEQYF. Written as DNA, the CDR3 is TGTGCCAGCAGCCAAACTAGCGGGAACCACTACGAGCAGTACTTC.

This clonotype was detected only a few times. The chain carries TRBV29-1 and TRBJ2-5, with 10 bases fitting TRBD2. The CDR3 sequence is 14 residues long. The junction had 10 bases not matched to a gene; V was cut back by 7 bases and J by 5 bases. Germline V gene data show CDR1 as SQVTM and CDR2 as ANQGSEA. CDR3 loop: CSASSGSLGETQYF. The DNA of the CDR3 is TGCAGCGCATCTAGCGGGAGCTTGGGGGAGACCCAGTACTTC.

The chain joins TRBV6-5 to TRBJ2-5; a weak D match, TRBD2 (5 bases). The V end was cut by 2 bases, the J end by 5 bases, with 9 bases between. The V gene's germline CDR1 is MNHEY and CDR2 SVGAGI. The length of the CDR3 is 13 residues. CDR3 DNA sequence: TGTGCCAGCAGTTACAGAGGGCCCGAGACCCAGTACTTC. It yields the protein CASSYRGPETQYF.

Note on this clonotype: This sequence may be a read error, since a much larger clone differs from it by one base. This CDR3 is CASSLPGIYGQYF. The CDR3 region has the DNA TGTGCCAGCAGCTTACCAGGGATCTACGGGCAGTACTTC. The rearrangement links TRBV7-9 to TRBJ2-7; possible D gene TRBD1, 5 bases. The CDR3 extends over 13 amino acids. Germline-derived CDR1 and CDR2 are SEHNR and FQNEAQ (reference sequence).

This chain links TRBV20-1 with TRBJ2-5; TRBD2 aligns across 14 bases. The CDR3 runs 19 residues. Per the germline V gene, CDR1 is DFQATT and CDR2 is SNEGSKA (reference sequence). V shed 5 bases and J 1 base; nucleotides not matched to a gene: 15. CDR3 nucleotide sequence: TGCAGTGCTGGCGGACTAGCGGGAGGTCTATTACCTCTCCAAGAGACCCAGTACTTC. It yields the protein CSAGGLAGGLLPLQETQYF.

This clonotype was picked up a small number of times. A read error may explain this, as a much larger clone is one base away. The rearrangement joins TRBV5-5 to TRBJ2-2; D unclear. From germline, CDR1 is SGHKS and CDR2 YYEKEE (reference sequence). Trimming pared 6 bases from V and 2 bases from J, leaving 11 bases between. The CDR3 contains 14 residues. CDR3 protein: CASNYGRNTGELFF. CDR3 nucleotide sequence: TGTGCCAGCAACTATGGACGCAACACCGGGGAGCTGTTTTTT.

This clonotype was counted a few times. V is TRBV29-1 and J is TRBJ2-1; a possible D gene is TRBD1 (6 bases). This CDR3 is built from 15 residues. V was pared by 4 bases and J by 4 bases, with 17 bases between. The germline CDR1 and CDR2 sequences are SQVTM and ANQGSEA. The CDR3 DNA follows: TGCAGCGTTGTGGGCAGGGGCCTAGTATACAATGAGCAGTTCTTC. It specifies CSVVGRGLVYNEQFF.